The table lists the clone carrying this T cell receptor (beta chain) with a few counts. Its antigen is unidentified. This entry is derived from a study of blood T cells in healthy people across ages. For every donor, a draw yielded roughly 9.3 milliliters of peripheral blood. The germline V gene has CDR1 DFQATT and CDR2 SNEGSKA (reference sequence). The CDR3 has 12 residues. Using a J-beta primer mix together with a sample-barcoded 5' primer, a second PCR was run for roughly 7 to 11 cycles. Via MiXCR, TCRdb re-called the 5' RACE reads, giving one row per CDR3 protein. Of 550,000 to 750,000 distinct CDR3 sequences in the sample, roughly 21% are singletons; the top ten hold roughly 3.9%. Study observations and caveats: TCR beta diversity per million T cells fell roughly linearly with age. Strong correlation linked observed beta diversity and percent naive T cells.

The specimen sequenced was blood. The clonotype was recovered from a man in his 70s in good health. The chain couples TRBV20-1 to TRBJ2-5; D remains ambiguous. With the DNA end fitting TRBJ2-1 better, the J assignment may be wrong. CDR3 bases: TGCAGTGCTCTCGGGTCACAAGAGACCCAGTTCTTC. Encoded protein: CSALGSQETQFF.